The T cell receptor (beta chain) under discussion was sequenced for a study of a mutant IDH1 vaccine in newly diagnosed glioma. As for the study in general: Treated patients were roughly 62% male, about 38% female, mean age about 41 years.

The V gene lost 3 bases and the J gene lost 4 bases, with 16 bases spanning the gap. CDR1 is SGHDT, CDR2 YYEEEE, per germline. The CDR3 sequence is 16 residues long. Regarding time point: week 35, safety follow-up. Doses of 300 ug of mutant IDH1 20-mer peptide were given with topical imiquimod. Method: immunoSEQ multiplex PCR; TCRdb's copy keeps in-frame clones and lacks some. The sample lists tens of thousands of clones, roughly 75% occurring once. On this clone: Its target is unknown.

The source material was PBMCs, sampled from a glioma patient whose treatment included an IDH1 peptide vaccine. This receptor was obtained from a man in his forties or fifties with glioma. Some clones in this sample may be carry-over from other donors' samples. This chain joins TRBV5-6 and TRBJ2-2; either TRBD1 or TRBD2 may supply D (5 bases each). Here the CDR3 DNA reads TGTGCCAGCAGCTGGGACGGGCCCGCAACCACCGGGGAGCTGTTTTTT. This encodes CASSWDGPATTGELFF.